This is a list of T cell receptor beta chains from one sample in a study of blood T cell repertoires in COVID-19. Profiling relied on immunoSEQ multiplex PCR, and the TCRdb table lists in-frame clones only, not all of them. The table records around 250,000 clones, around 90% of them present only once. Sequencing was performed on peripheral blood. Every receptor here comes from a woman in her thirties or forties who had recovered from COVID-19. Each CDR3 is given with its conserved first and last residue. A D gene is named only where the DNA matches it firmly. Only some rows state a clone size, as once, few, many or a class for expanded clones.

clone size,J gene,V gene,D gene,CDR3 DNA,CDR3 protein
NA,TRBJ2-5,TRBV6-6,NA,TGTGCCAGCAATCTCCTCTGGGGCAGAGGCAATGAGACCCAGTACTTC,CASNLLWGRGNETQYF
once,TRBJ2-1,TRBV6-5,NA,TGTGCCAGCAGGGGACTCAAGAGCTCCTACAATGAGCAGTTCTTC,CASRGLKSSYNEQFF
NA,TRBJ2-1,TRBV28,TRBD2,TGTGCCAGCAGTTTAATGGGACTAGCGTACAATGAGCAGTTCTTC,CASSLMGLAYNEQFF
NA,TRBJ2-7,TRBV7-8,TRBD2,TGTGCCAGCAGCTTAGTTATTGGACTAGGTAACCACGAGCAGTACTTC,CASSLVIGLGNHEQYF
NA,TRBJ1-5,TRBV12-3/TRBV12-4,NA,TGTGCCAGCAGTTTAACGGGGGATCAGCCCCAGCATTTT,CASSLTGDQPQHF
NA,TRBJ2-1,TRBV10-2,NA,TGCGCCAGCAGTGCATACCGGGGTGAGCAGTTCTTC,CASSAYRGEQFF
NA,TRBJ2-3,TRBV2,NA,TGTGCCAGCACCTGGGGGGGCACAGATACGCAGTATTTT,CASTWGGTDTQYF
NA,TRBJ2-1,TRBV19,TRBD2,TGTGCCAGTAGTATAGGAGCGGGAGAGGTAAATGAGCAGTTCTTC,CASSIGAGEVNEQFF
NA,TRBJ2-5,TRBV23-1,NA,TGCGCCAGCAGTCAATCACGAAGCGCCCAAGAGACCCAGTACTTC,CASSQSRSAQETQYF
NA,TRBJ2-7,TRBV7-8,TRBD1,TGTGCCAGCAGCTCGGGACAGGGGGCTTACGAGCAGTACTTC,CASSSGQGAYEQYF